This T cell receptor beta chain came from a study of Ad26.COV2.S vaccination and SARS-CoV-2 variants. Study-wide results and limits: The TCR-based breadth and depth measures might underestimate overall T cell responses. Comparability of non-spike TCR breadth was observed across vaccine and placebo recipients.

Germline V gene lookup returns CDR1 SGDLS and CDR2 YYNGEE. The CDR3 spans 14 residues. V was cut by 0 bases and J by 5 bases, with 8 bases left in between. The treatment is: some 20 received Ad26.COV2.S at low or high dose, single or two shots; roughly five received placebo; per-sample allocation not given. After the first vaccine or placebo injection, samples were drawn on day 63. The method was immunoSEQ multiplex PCR; TCRdb's version includes in-frame clones alone and lacks a portion of them. Of 360,000 or so clones listed, over 75% were seen once; the top ten hold around 3.5%. This clone appeared a few times. What it recognizes is unknown.

Source: peripheral blood, taken in a trial of Ad26.COV2.S vaccine versus placebo. This sequence joins TRBV9 and TRBJ2-2; no definite D call. This TCR was sampled from a person between 18 and 65 years old who received the Ad26.COV2.S COVID-19 vaccine or a placebo. This chain's CDR3 is CASSVGSRTGELFF. The CDR3, as DNA: TGTGCCAGCAGCGTAGGATCCCGAACCGGGGAGCTGTTTTTT. The complete variable domain, with remaining parts taken from reference TRBV9 and TRBJ2-2, reads DSGVTQTPKHLITATGQRVTLRCSPRSGDLSVYWYQQSLDQGLQFLIQYYNGEERAKGNILERFSAQQFPDLHSELNLSSLELGDSALYFCASSVGSRTGELFFGEGSRLTVL.